This T cell receptor (beta chain) comes out of a study of OX40 agonist ivuxolimab in advanced cancers. At the level of the study: Earlier anti-PD-1, anti-PD-L1 or anti-CTLA-4 therapy was permitted; 40% had received some.

If patients had autoimmune disease history or systemic immunosuppression, they were excluded. TCRdb's copy holds only in-frame clones and misses some; the assay was immunoSEQ multiplex PCR. Among around 33,000 clones listed, 65% to 85% were seen once. V gave up 7 bases and J gave up 4 bases, with 16 bases separating them. CDR1 LNHDA and CDR2 SQIVND come from the germline V gene (reference sequence). This CDR3 is 14 amino acids long. Study-level findings and limits: Expanded peripheral T cells had an undetermined antigen specificity.

As concerns this clone: No antigen is known for it.

The sequence was collected from an adult with an advanced solid tumor such as melanoma, head and neck, liver or kidney cancer. The V gene is TRBV19, the J gene TRBJ1-2; the D gene is possibly TRBD1 (5 bases). The sequences come from CD4+ or CD8+ T cells sorted from blood, collected in a trial of the OX40 agonist ivuxolimab. The CDR3: CASTAGRRGYGYTF. The CDR3 bases are TGTGCCAGTACCGCAGGGCGGCGCGGCTATGGCTACACCTTC.